This TCR beta chain was observed in a study of control samples from healthy donors and cancer patients. Some clones are missing from TCRdb's copy, which holds only in-frame ones; the method was immunoSEQ multiplex PCR. The sample yields 400,000 to 450,000 clones, approximately 90% seen once. The receptor's source is a man aged 35-49 years with head and neck cancer. The sequenced material came from PBMCs.

The CDR3 DNA reads as TGTGCCAGCAGTTTTTTTAGGGAACCTAACTATGGCTACACCTTC. Translating it yields CASSFFREPNYGYTF. The J gene is TRBJ1-2, the V gene TRBV27; D is ambiguous. The CDR3 runs to 15 residues. Germline CDR1 MNHEY, CDR2 SMNVEV (reference sequence). The V and J ends lost 3 bases and 0 bases respectively, with 11 bases between them.